This is a list of T cell receptor beta chains from one sample in a study of CD4 T cells in relation to SARS-CoV-2 and coronaviruses. No antigen is known for these receptors. The assay was immunoSEQ multiplex PCR, and TCRdb's table has in-frame clones only and misses some. The sample holds 15,000 to 20,000 clones, around 74% seen once. Sequencing input: CD4+ T cells from PBMCs, cultured in vitro. These receptors all come from a human donor in good health. Each CDR3 is given without its conserved first and last residue. Each record gives: V gene, J gene, CDR3 protein.

V gene: TRBV9
J gene: TRBJ1-2
CDR3 protein: ASSAEIGNGYT

V gene: TRBV7-3
J gene: TRBJ2-3
CDR3 protein: ASSPPAGQSTDTQY

V gene: TRBV9
J gene: TRBJ2-1
CDR3 protein: ASSRGDPSYNEQF

V gene: TRBV2
J gene: TRBJ2-7
CDR3 protein: ASRTQGASTYEQY

V gene: TRBV28
J gene: TRBJ1-1
CDR3 protein: ASSSGAGTEAF

V gene: TRBV27
J gene: TRBJ2-7
CDR3 protein: ASLLSRREVCYEQY

V gene: TRBV9
J gene: TRBJ1-6
CDR3 protein: ASSVEGYNSPLH

V gene: TRBV19
J gene: TRBJ2-5
CDR3 protein: ASSINSELETQY

V gene: TRBV30
J gene: TRBJ2-7
CDR3 protein: ASGGGLREQY

V gene: TRBV3-1/TRBV3-2
J gene: TRBJ2-3
CDR3 protein: ASSLPLSGGLADTQY

V gene: TRBV19
J gene: TRBJ1-5
CDR3 protein: ASSPRIAAEGSNQPQH

V gene: TRBV19
J gene: TRBJ1-5
CDR3 protein: ASKDSRGNNQPQH

V gene: TRBV2
J gene: TRBJ1-3
CDR3 protein: ASRSDTGRGNTIY

V gene: TRBV7-9
J gene: TRBJ2-5
CDR3 protein: ASSKTGDKTQY

V gene: TRBV7-9
J gene: TRBJ1-2
CDR3 protein: ASSTGTDGYT

V gene: TRBV19
J gene: TRBJ1-1
CDR3 protein: ASSRLNTEAF

V gene: TRBV12-3/TRBV12-4
J gene: TRBJ1-1
CDR3 protein: ASSRQSNTEAF

V gene: TRBV7-9
J gene: TRBJ1-1
CDR3 protein: ASSSLVGTEAF

V gene: TRBV5-5
J gene: TRBJ1-4
CDR3 protein: ASSLSPNLEGEKLF

V gene: TRBV5-1
J gene: TRBJ2-7
CDR3 protein: ASSLDPSGISYEQY

V gene: TRBV7-9
J gene: TRBJ1-1
CDR3 protein: ASSHSGGGDTEAF

V gene: TRBV6-6
J gene: TRBJ2-7
CDR3 protein: ASSTAGTSGEQY

V gene: TRBV10-3
J gene: TRBJ1-4
CDR3 protein: AISDLDRNEKLF

V gene: TRBV6-5
J gene: TRBJ1-5
CDR3 protein: ASSQGGSNQPQH

V gene: TRBV6-6
J gene: TRBJ1-2
CDR3 protein: ASSRDRFRWGYT

V gene: TRBV10-3
J gene: TRBJ1-2
CDR3 protein: AISPGTDGYT

V gene: TRBV3-1/TRBV3-2
J gene: TRBJ2-2
CDR3 protein: ASSPVRGGTGELF

V gene: TRBV4-1
J gene: TRBJ2-7
CDR3 protein: ASSHSVVGGASYEQY

V gene: TRBV28
J gene: TRBJ1-2
CDR3 protein: ASSAPGQFLYGYT

V gene: TRBV7-3
J gene: TRBJ2-2
CDR3 protein: ASSPLAGIGELF

V gene: TRBV10-2
J gene: TRBJ1-5
CDR3 protein: ASSEGTGGLNQPQH